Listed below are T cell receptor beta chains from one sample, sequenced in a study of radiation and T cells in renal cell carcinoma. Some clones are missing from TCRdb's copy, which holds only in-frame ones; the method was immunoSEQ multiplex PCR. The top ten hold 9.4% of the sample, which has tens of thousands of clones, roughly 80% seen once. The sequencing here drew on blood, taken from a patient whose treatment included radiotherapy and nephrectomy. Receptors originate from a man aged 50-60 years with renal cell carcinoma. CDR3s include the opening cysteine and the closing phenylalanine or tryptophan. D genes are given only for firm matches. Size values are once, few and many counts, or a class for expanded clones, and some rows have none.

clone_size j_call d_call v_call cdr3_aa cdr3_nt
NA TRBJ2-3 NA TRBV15 CATTPGTDTQYF TGTGCCACCACCCCAGGGACAGATACGCAGTATTTT
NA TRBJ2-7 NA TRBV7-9 CASSSQDLAGQYF TGTGCCAGCAGCTCCCAAGATTTGGCCGGGCAGTACTTC
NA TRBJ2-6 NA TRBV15 CATSRESGANVLTF TGTGCCACCAGCAGAGAGTCTGGGGCCAACGTCCTGACTTTC
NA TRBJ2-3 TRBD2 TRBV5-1 CASSRTSGGTDTQYF TGCGCCAGCAGTCGGACTAGCGGGGGAACAGATACGCAGTATTTT
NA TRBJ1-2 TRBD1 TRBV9 CASSVDSAGGYGYTF TGTGCCAGCAGCGTAGACTCGGCAGGGGGCTATGGCTACACCTTC
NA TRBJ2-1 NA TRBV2 CASSDQGSSYNEQFF TGTGCCAGCAGTGATCAGGGAAGCTCCTACAATGAGCAGTTCTTC
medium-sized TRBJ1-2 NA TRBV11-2 CASSPDLDSLYGYTF TGTGCCAGCAGCCCGGATTTGGACAGCCTCTATGGCTACACCTTC
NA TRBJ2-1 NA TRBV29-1 CSVRPGLYNEQFF TGCAGCGTCCGACCGGGACTCTACAATGAGCAGTTCTTC
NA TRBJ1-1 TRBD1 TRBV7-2 CASSSGQGTEAFF TGTGCCAGCAGCTCGGGACAGGGCACTGAAGCTTTCTTT
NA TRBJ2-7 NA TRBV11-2 CASSLAGDEQYF TGTGCCAGCAGCTTAGCCGGGGATGAGCAGTACTTC
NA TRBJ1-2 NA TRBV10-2 CASSESTPLSGYTF TGCGCCAGCAGTGAGTCGACCCCACTGAGTGGCTACACCTTC
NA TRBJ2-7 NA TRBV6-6 CASSPPGAYEQYF TGTGCCAGCAGTCCCCCCGGGGCATACGAGCAGTACTTC
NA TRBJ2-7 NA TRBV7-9 CASSPSTYEQYF TGTGCCAGCAGCCCCTCTACCTACGAGCAGTACTTC
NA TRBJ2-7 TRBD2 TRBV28 CASTIGPAGGLYEQYF TGTGCCAGCACTATTGGCCCTGCGGGAGGGCTATACGAGCAGTACTTC
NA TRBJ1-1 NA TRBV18 CASSPMGTEAFF TGTGCCAGCTCACCAATGGGCACTGAAGCTTTCTTT
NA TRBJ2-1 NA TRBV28 CASSFQRGEQFF TGTGCCAGCAGTTTCCAAAGGGGTGAGCAGTTCTTC
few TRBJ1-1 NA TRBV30 CAWSVAGKDSEAFF TGTGCCTGGAGTGTAGCTGGTAAGGACTCTGAAGCTTTCTTT
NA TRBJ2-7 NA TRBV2 CASSDKGLQGRTYEQYF TGTGCCAGCAGTGATAAGGGGTTGCAGGGCCGTACCTACGAGCAGTACTTC
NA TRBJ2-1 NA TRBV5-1 CASRRGGSPGNNEQFF TGCGCCAGCAGGCGTGGGGGTAGTCCCGGCAACAATGAGCAGTTCTTC
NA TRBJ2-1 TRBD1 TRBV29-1 CSVDRDRGTNEQFF TGCAGCGTTGACCGGGACAGGGGTACCAATGAGCAGTTCTTC
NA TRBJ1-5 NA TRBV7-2 CASSLVRGGNQPQHF TGTGCCAGCAGCTTAGTTCGAGGCGGCAATCAGCCCCAGCATTTT
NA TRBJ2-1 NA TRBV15 CATSRGLAQGIEQFF TGTGCCACCAGCAGAGGTCTGGCACAGGGTATTGAGCAGTTCTTC
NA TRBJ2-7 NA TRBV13 CASSLVGDQAYEQYF TGTGCCAGCAGCTTAGTAGGGGATCAGGCCTACGAGCAGTACTTC
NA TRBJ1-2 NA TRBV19 CASNGGRNYGYTF TGTGCCAGTAACGGGGGACGGAACTATGGCTACACCTTC
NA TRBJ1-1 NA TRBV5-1 CASRLSVNTEAFF TGCGCCAGCAGACTTTCAGTGAACACTGAAGCTTTCTTT
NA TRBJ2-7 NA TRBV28 CASRRGGQSYEQYF TGTGCCAGCAGACGCGGAGGCCAATCCTACGAGCAGTACTTC
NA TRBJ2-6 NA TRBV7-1 CASSSKAHETKSGQRPDF TGTGCCAGCAGCTCTAAAGCTCACGAGACAAAGTCGGGCCAACGTCCTGACTTC
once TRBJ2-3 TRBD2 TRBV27 CASSPFPRLAATDTQYF TGTGCCAGCAGTCCTTTTCCGAGACTAGCGGCCACAGATACGCAGTATTTT
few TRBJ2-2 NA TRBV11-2 CASSQLGAGTGELFF TGTGCCAGCAGCCAGTTGGGGGCGGGCACCGGGGAGCTGTTTTTT
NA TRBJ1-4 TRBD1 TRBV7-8 CASSYSGGSGEKLFF TGTGCCAGCAGCTATTCAGGGGGTTCGGGGGAAAAACTGTTTTTT
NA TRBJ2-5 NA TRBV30 CAWGQLQETQYF TGTGCCTGGGGACAGCTCCAAGAGACCCAGTACTTC
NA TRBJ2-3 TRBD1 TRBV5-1 CARRKTGPTDTQYF TGCGCCAGACGAAAGACAGGGCCGACAGATACGCAGTATTTT
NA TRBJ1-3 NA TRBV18 CASSPEGPGNTIYF TGTGCCAGCTCACCTGAGGGTCCTGGAAACACCATATATTTT
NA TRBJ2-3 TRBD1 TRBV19 CATRAGGFTDTQYF TGTGCCACTCGGGCAGGGGGATTCACAGATACGCAGTATTTT
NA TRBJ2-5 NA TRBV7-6 CASSLSGPAHPYRQETQYF TGTGCCAGCAGCCTCTCCGGGCCAGCTCACCCCTATAGACAAGAGACCCAGTACTTC
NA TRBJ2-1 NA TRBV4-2 CASSQDVREWGNEQFF TGTGCCAGCAGCCAAGATGTTCGGGAGTGGGGCAATGAGCAGTTCTTC